The 16 T cell receptor beta chains given below trace back to one sample, sequenced in a study of T cells after yellow fever vaccination. TCRdb fed the 5' RACE reads into MiXCR, producing one record per CDR3 protein. The table shows a few hundred thousand distinct CDR3 sequences, with over 3% occurring only once. Sequencing was performed on PBMCs, taken 15 days after the yellow fever booster vaccination. The receptors here all came from a man aged 18-30 years who received the YFV17D yellow fever vaccine.

This clonotype was seen ten or more times. The chain combines TRBV5-1 with TRBJ2-3; no clear D. The V end was cut by 2 bases, the J end by 0 bases, with 13 bases between. This CDR3 is built from 16 residues. Germline assignment: CDR1 SGHRS and CDR2 YFSETQ. In DNA form, the CDR3 reads TGCGCCAGCAGCTTTGGTACCGCTTGGAGCACAGATACGCAGTATTTT. It encodes CASSFGTAWSTDTQYF.

This clonotype occurred many times. The CDR3 coding sequence is TGTGCCAGCAAGTCAGGGGTGAAAACCAATGAGCAGTTCTTC. Its protein product is CASKSGVKTNEQFF. V gene TRBV2 combines with J gene TRBJ2-1, with a possible D match to TRBD1 (6 bases). V was trimmed by 7 bases and J by 6 bases, leaving 16 bases between them. This CDR3 is built from 14 residues. Germline-derived CDR1 and CDR2 are SNHLY and FYNNEI.

At least ten counts were recorded for this clonotype. The CDR3 DNA follows: TGTGCCAGCAGTGCCGGGACCTCTGGCTACACCTTC. Its translation: CASSAGTSGYTF. This chain connects TRBV12-3 or TRBV12-4 to TRBJ1-2; D is perhaps TRBD1 (5 bases). The CDR3 has 12 amino acids. Trimming cost V 5 bases and J 7 bases, with 11 bases left between them.

This clonotype has a count of ten or more. The CDR3 DNA is TGTGCCAGCGGCCCCGGGACCCCCTACAATGAGCAGTTCTTC. This sequence encodes CASGPGTPYNEQFF. The rearrangement uses TRBV6-2 or TRBV6-3 and TRBJ2-1; D may correspond to TRBD1 or TRBD2 (5 bases each). Looked up from germline, CDR1 is MNHEY and CDR2 is SVGEGT. V was trimmed by 8 bases and J by 2 bases, leaving 13 bases between them. The CDR3 runs 14 residues.

A note on this clonotype: This could be a read error, since a much larger clone is one nucleotide away. The chain has TRBV3-1 and TRBJ2-3, with a weak D call TRBD2 (7 bases). From germline, CDR1 is LGHDT and CDR2 YNNKEL (reference sequence). CDR3 length: 16 residues. CDR3 sequence reads: CASSREGGGSTDTLYF. CDR3 in DNA: TGTGCCAGCAGCCGTGAAGGGGGGGGCAGCACAGATACGCTGTATTTT.

The chain links TRBV20-1 to TRBJ1-5, with a tentative D call TRBD1 (5 bases). From germline, CDR1 is DFQATT and CDR2 SNEGSKA (reference sequence). Trimming took 1 base from V and 8 from J, leaving 9 bases between them. The CDR3 covers 12 residues. Here the CDR3 reads CSARVPGKPQHF. CDR3 nucleotides: TGCAGTGCTAGAGTTCCAGGGAAGCCCCAGCATTTT.

This clonotype was detected only a few times. The CDR3: CASRLGGGDTQYF. The CDR3 coding sequence is TGTGCCAGCAGACTAGGGGGGGGAGATACGCAGTATTTT. The rearrangement links TRBV12-3 or TRBV12-4 to TRBJ2-3; possibly TRBD2 for D (7 bases). The ends were cut back, 6 bases at V and 5 bases at J, with 12 bases in the middle. The CDR3 runs 13 residues.

The table lists this clonotype with many counts. Because the CDR3 is missing its conserved closing phenylalanine or tryptophan, this is likely a read error. The limits of the CDR3 on the DNA are not certain, so only TCRdb's listed CDR3 is given. The V and J genes are TRBV15 and TRBJ2-3; no check of the table's D call, TRBD2, against the DNA was made. Germline V gives CDR1 LNHNV, CDR2 YYDKDF (reference sequence). The CDR3 has 13 amino acids, counting both end residues. This chain's CDR3 is CATSRDLSGGSGL.

This clonotype showed up many times. The rearrangement uses TRBV27 and TRBJ2-3; TRBD2 matches at 12 bases. The ends lost 8 bases at V and 2 bases at J; junction bases unmatched: 11. Germline loops: CDR1 MNHEY, CDR2 SMNVEV (reference sequence). The CDR3 has 17 amino acids. The CDR3 sequence is CASAGTSGYGFTDTQYF. CDR3 coding DNA: TGTGCCAGCGCCGGGACTAGCGGGTACGGCTTCACAGATACGCAGTATTTT.

This clonotype was seen more than once but under ten times. The genes are TRBV7-3 and TRBJ2-1; D gene ambiguous. The ends were cut back, 1 base at V and 7 bases at J, with 8 bases in the middle. This CDR3 spans 13 amino acids. CDR1 and CDR2 (germline): SGHTA, FQGTGA. This CDR3 reads CASSLSSQNEQFF. In DNA, the CDR3 is TGTGCCAGCAGCTTAAGTTCTCAGAATGAGCAGTTCTTC.

The CDR3 sequence is CASREWNTEAFF. The DNA of the CDR3 is TGCGCCAGTAGGGAGTGGAACACTGAAGCTTTCTTT. V is TRBV5-1 and J is TRBJ1-1; D remains ambiguous. Germline CDR1 SGHRS, CDR2 YFSETQ. The CDR3 runs to 12 residues. V shed 8 bases and J shed 1 base, with 9 bases lying between them. Variable domain in full (rest from reference TRBV5-1 and TRBJ1-1): KAGVTQTPRYLIKTRGQQVTLSCSPISGHRSVSWYQQTPGQGLQFLFEYFSETQRNKGNFPGRFSGRQFSNSRSEMNVSTLELGDSALYLCASREWNTEAFFGQGTRLTVV.

This clonotype was observed at least ten times. This chain links TRBV20-1 with TRBJ2-5, with 10 bases identical to TRBD2. The CDR3 length is 16 residues. The V and J ends lost 0 bases and 5 bases, in that order; junction bases with no gene match: 9. Germline V gene data show CDR1 as DFQATT and CDR2 as SNEGSKA (reference sequence). CDR3 bases: TGCAGTGCTAGAGATCCTCTAGCGGGGGATGGGGAGACCCAGTACTTC. This gives the protein CSARDPLAGDGETQYF.

This clonotype was observed many times. This chain joins TRBV7-8 and TRBJ2-7, with D hard to call. Germline lookup yields CDR1 SGHVS and CDR2 FQNEAQ. This CDR3 spans 14 amino acids. V was shortened by 3 bases and J by 1 base, with 10 bases between the two germline ends. CDR3 sequence: CASSFAAGSYEQYF. The CDR3 DNA sequence: TGTGCCAGCAGCTTTGCAGCAGGTTCCTACGAGCAGTACTTC.

This clonotype was recorded at least ten times. V is TRBV4-1 and J is TRBJ2-7; 10 positions match TRBD1. Germline assignment: CDR1 MGHRA and CDR2 YSYEKL. V was clipped by 5 bases and J by 1 base; unmatched bases: 5. The CDR3 loop spans 15 amino acids. CDR3: CASSNGQGESYEQYF. The CDR3 DNA reads TGCGCCAGCAGCAACGGACAGGGGGAATCCTACGAGCAGTACTTC.

This clonotype was seen ten or more times. A junction end diverges from the germline sequence, so it may reflect a read error. The chain links TRBV5-1 to TRBJ1-2, with unresolved D. The CDR3 extends over 12 amino acids. Germline-derived CDR1 and CDR2 are SGHRS and YFSETQ. Written as DNA, the CDR3 is TGTGCCAGCAGCTTAGTTGGCTATGGCTACACCTTC. Translating gives CASSLVGYGYTF.

This clonotype was counted many times. This rearrangement joins TRBV6-5 to TRBJ2-5; the match to TRBD2 covers 9 bases. The J segment lost 3 bases and the V segment lost 4 bases, leaving 3 bases of the junction unmatched. This CDR3 region has 14 residues. Germline CDR1 reads MNHEY; CDR2 reads SVGAGI. The CDR3 spells CASSSRGGEETQYF. CDR3 DNA: TGTGCCAGCAGTTCGCGGGGGGGAGAAGAGACCCAGTACTTC.